This TCR beta chain originates from a study of cytomegalovirus exposure and HLA in healthy donors. A multiplex PCR was run with 60 Vbeta primers and 13 Jbeta primers. Here immunoSEQ multiplex PCR was the method, and the copy in TCRdb shows in-frame clones only, minus some. The sample includes about 200,000 clones, 75% to 85% of them seen just once. The CDR3 has 17 residues. Trimming cost V 5 bases and J 0 bases, with 18 bases left between them. Germline CDR1 SGHTA, CDR2 FQGNSA. Input material: PBMCs. V and J are TRBV7-2 and TRBJ2-3; TRBD1 might be the D (6 bases). The receptor comes from a woman in her 50s in good health and CMV-seronegative. CDR3 nucleotides: TGTGCCAGCAGCACACTGGTGGGGGCCCCTAGCACAGATACGCAGTATTTT. Translated: CASSTLVGAPSTDTQYF.